Below, 9 T cell receptor beta chains from the same sample are listed, as sequenced in a study of T-cell reconstitution after alpha-beta-depleted transplantation in children. The library targeted TCRbeta and was prepared with unique molecular identifiers. TCRdb called the PCR reads again in MiXCR, with one record for every CDR3 protein. The repertoire holds about 440,000 distinct CDR3 sequences, with 43% as singletons. Sequencing was performed on PBMCs, taken before TCRalphabeta/CD19-depleted stem cell transplant. The source of these receptors is a girl under 10 years old with aplastic anemia, due to receive a stem cell transplant.

There are many counts of this clonotype. V usage is TRBV5-1 and J usage is TRBJ2-3; a weak D match, TRBD2 (5 bases). Trimming shortened V by 6 bases and J by 3 bases, and 11 bases separated the two germline ends. The CDR3 sequence is 13 residues long. From germline, CDR1 is SGHRS and CDR2 YFSETQ. The CDR3 loop reads CASNSLATDTQYF. The CDR3 coding sequence is TGCGCCAGCAACTCCTTAGCGACAGATACGCAGTATTTT.

This clonotype was observed a handful of times. The chain recombines TRBV7-6 with TRBJ2-5, with a possible D match to TRBD1 (5 bases). The V end lost 2 bases, the J end lost 2 bases, and 12 bases lay between the germline ends. Germline lookup yields CDR1 SGHVS and CDR2 FNYEAQ. This CDR3 is built from 15 residues. The CDR3 loop is CASSLLRGSQETQYF. The CDR3 DNA sequence: TGTGCCAGCAGCTTATTAAGGGGATCTCAAGAGACCCAGTACTTC.

This clonotype was found many times. The chain is built from TRBV6-2 or TRBV6-3 and TRBJ2-1; 8 bases match TRBD1. CDR1 is MNHEY and CDR2 is SVGEGT in the germline V gene. Germline trimming cut 6 bases from V and 4 bases from J; bases unmatched to any gene: 2. The CDR3 extends over 13 amino acids. CDR3 coding DNA: TGTGCCAGCAGGGACAGGGCATACAATGAGCAGTTCTTC. Protein product: CASRDRAYNEQFF.

This clonotype was seen many times. The CDR3 DNA is TGTGCCAGCAGCTTAGATACAGTCGCCGAGCAGTACTTC. Encoded protein: CASSLDTVAEQYF. The chain links TRBV7-7 to TRBJ2-7, with no clear D. CDR1 is SSHAT and CDR2 is FNYEAQ in the germline V gene (reference sequence). The length of the CDR3 is 13 residues. The V end lost 1 base, the J end lost 6 bases, and 10 bases lay between the germline ends.

The table lists this clonotype with a few counts. This chain's CDR3 is CASSRIRTVQETQYF. The CDR3 region has the DNA TGTGCCAGCAGCCGAATTCGGACAGTGCAAGAGACCCAGTACTTC. The chain uses TRBV7-2 and TRBJ2-5; possibly TRBD1 for D (6 bases). Trimming pared 5 bases from V and 2 bases from J, leaving 15 bases between. Per germline, CDR1 SGHTA and CDR2 FQGNSA. This CDR3 region has 15 residues.

This clonotype was counted only a few times. V and J are TRBV7-2 and TRBJ2-7; 7 bases are a match to TRBD1. The CDR3 is 13 amino acids. CDR1 SGHTA and CDR2 FQGNSA come from the germline V gene. With 4 bases clipped from V and 5 bases from J, the junction kept 5 bases outside the gene matches. The CDR3 reads CASSSTGFHEQYF. CDR3 DNA: TGTGCCAGCAGCTCGACAGGGTTCCACGAGCAGTACTTC.

The rearrangement uses TRBV6-5 and TRBJ2-7, with D unresolved. Trimming removed 0 bases from V and 0 bases from J, with 6 bases in between. The CDR3 consists of 14 residues. Germline-derived CDR1 and CDR2 are MNHEY and SVGAGI. The CDR3 DNA sequence: TGTGCCAGCAGTTACTCGAGAAGCTCCTACGAGCAGTACTTC. As protein: CASSYSRSSYEQYF.

The chain links TRBV30 to TRBJ1-6; no definite D call. From germline, CDR1 is GTSNPN and CDR2 SVGIG (reference sequence). The V gene lost 0 bases and the J gene lost 3 bases, with 9 bases spanning the gap. This CDR3 contains 15 residues. CDR3 sequence reads: CAWSVYVHYNSPLHF. CDR3 nucleotides: TGTGCCTGGAGTGTATATGTCCACTATAATTCACCCCTCCACTTT. Full variable domain (missing parts from reference TRBV30 and TRBJ1-6): SQTIHQWPATLVQPVGSPLSLECTVEGTSNPNLYWYRQAAGRGLQLLFYSVGIGQISSEVPQNLSASRPQDRQFILSSKKLLLSDSGFYLCAWSVYVHYNSPLHFGNGTRLTVT.

The chain is built from TRBV5-1 and TRBJ2-7; D may match TRBD1 or TRBD2 (6 bases each). Between the trimmed V and J ends, which lost 4 bases and 3 bases, there was a span of 11 bases. The CDR3 contains 13 residues. CDR1 is SGHRS, CDR2 YFSETQ, per germline. CDR3 DNA sequence: TGCGCCAGCAGCCCGCGGGACATCTACGAGCAGTACTTC. The encoded protein is CASSPRDIYEQYF.